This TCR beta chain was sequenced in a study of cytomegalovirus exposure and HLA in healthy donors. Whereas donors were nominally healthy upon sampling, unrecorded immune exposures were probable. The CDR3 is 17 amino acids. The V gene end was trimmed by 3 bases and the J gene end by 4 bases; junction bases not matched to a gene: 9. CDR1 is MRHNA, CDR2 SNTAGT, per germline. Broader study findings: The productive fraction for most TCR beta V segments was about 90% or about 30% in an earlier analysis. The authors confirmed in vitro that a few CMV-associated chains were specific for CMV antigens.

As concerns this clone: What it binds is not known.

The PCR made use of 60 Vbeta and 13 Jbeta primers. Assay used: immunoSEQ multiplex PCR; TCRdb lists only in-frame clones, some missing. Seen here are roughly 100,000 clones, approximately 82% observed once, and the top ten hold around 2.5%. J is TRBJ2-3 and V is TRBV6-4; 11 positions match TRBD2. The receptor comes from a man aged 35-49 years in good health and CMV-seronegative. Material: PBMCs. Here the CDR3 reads CASSEGFGTSGSDTQYF. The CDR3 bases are TGTGCCAGCAGTGAAGGCTTCGGGACTAGCGGCTCAGATACGCAGTATTTT.